This T cell receptor beta chain came from a study of blood T cell repertoires in COVID-19. For the study at large: There were acute and convalescent COVID-19 samples, and they came from the United States, Italy and Spain.

In this sample, this clone turned up once. The CDR3 sequence is 16 residues long. The germline gives CDR1 SGHVS, CDR2 FNYEAQ. V lost 1 base and J lost 1, with 10 bases in between. Source study methods: The authors estimated nucleated cell counts from reference gene primer amplification. Profiled with immunoSEQ multiplex PCR; TCRdb holds only in-frame clones, not every one. Clone size and the V and J calls come from that table; the DNA yielded D and trimming. Here the sample spans around 700,000 clones, more than 80% being singletons. The TCR sequence derives from a woman under 30 with acute or convalescent COVID-19. Specimen: peripheral blood. This rearrangement joins TRBV7-6 to TRBJ2-2; D is ambiguous. This CDR3 is CASSLESGGNTGELFF. CDR3 bases: TGTGCCAGCAGCTTAGAGAGTGGTGGGAACACCGGGGAGCTGTTTTTT.